Each of the 30 T cell receptor beta chains below was sequenced from the same sample in a study of cytomegalovirus exposure and HLA in healthy donors. Vbeta (60) and Jbeta (13) primers were used in the PCR. The data were produced by immunoSEQ multiplex PCR, yet TCRdb's version contains in-frame clones alone and is incomplete. The table has around 95,000 clones, under 80% seen once; the top ten hold approximately 1.8%. Source material: PBMCs. Receptors were obtained from a male donor in good health and CMV-seronegative.

The chain combines TRBV5-1 with TRBJ2-1; 10 nucleotides match TRBD2. Germline V lookup: CDR1 SGHRS, CDR2 YFSETQ. V shed 3 bases and J 3 bases; nucleotides not matched to a gene: 3. The CDR3 totals 15 residues. CDR3 amino acids: CASSSLAGIYNEQFF. The CDR3 bases are TGCGCCAGCAGCTCACTAGCGGGAATCTACAATGAGCAGTTCTTC.

This clone occurred a few times. The genes are TRBV10-3 and TRBJ2-1; a possible D gene is TRBD2 (6 bases). V was shortened by 6 bases and J by 3 bases, with 12 bases between the two germline ends. There are 14 residues in the CDR3. CDR1 ENHRY and CDR2 SYGVKD come from the germline V gene. The CDR3 here is CAIRDGSHYNEQFF. CDR3 coding DNA: TGTGCCATCAGGGACGGGAGCCACTACAATGAGCAGTTCTTC.

The chain uses TRBV6-6 and TRBJ2-2; 8 positions match TRBD2. Germline V CDR1 and CDR2: MNHNY, SVGAGI (reference sequence). Germline trimming cut 7 bases from V and 6 bases from J; bases unmatched to any gene: 10. The CDR3 runs to 15 residues. CDR3 sequence: CASTAGGEVAGELFF. For the CDR3, the DNA is TGTGCCAGCACCGCGGGGGGAGAAGTGGCCGGGGAGCTGTTTTTT.

The gene calls are TRBV25-1 and TRBJ1-3; 11 bases are shared with TRBD1. J gave up 3 bases and V 6 bases, and 7 bases lay outside the gene matches. The CDR3 sequence is 16 residues long. Germline CDR1 and CDR2: MGHDK and SYGVNS. For the CDR3, the DNA is TGTGCCAGCAGCATACGGACAGGGGGCTTTGGAAACACCATATATTTT. Its translation is CASSIRTGGFGNTIYF.

The sample holds a few counts of this clone. This sequence joins TRBV6-5 and TRBJ2-7; no clear D. Trimming shortened V by 0 bases and J by 3 bases, and 6 bases separated the two germline ends. CDR1 is MNHEY and CDR2 is SVGAGI in the germline V gene. This CDR3 has 13 residues. The CDR3 loop is CASSYSNIYEQYF. The CDR3 DNA is TGTGCCAGCAGTTACTCGAACATCTACGAGCAGTACTTC.

This chain links TRBV10-2 with TRBJ2-7, with D perhaps TRBD1 (5 bases). Germline V gene sequence: CDR1 WSHSY, CDR2 SAAADI. The CDR3 has 15 residues. Trimming left V 2 bases short and J 3 bases short, with 14 bases between. CDR3 bases: TGCGCCAGCAGTGAGGGGGCTGCAATGGTCTACGAGCAGTACTTC. This sequence encodes CASSEGAAMVYEQYF.

The rearrangement uses TRBV18 and TRBJ1-2; D is uncertain. Germline V gives CDR1 KGHSH, CDR2 LQKENI. V lost 2 bases and J 5 bases, leaving 9 bases between the germline ends. CDR3 length equals 13 residues. CDR3: CASSPEGSYGYTF. In DNA, the CDR3 is TGTGCCAGCTCACCAGAGGGTTCATATGGCTACACCTTC. Full variable domain (missing parts from reference TRBV18 and TRBJ1-2): NAGVMQNPRHLVRRRGQEARLRCSPMKGHSHVYWYRQLPEEGLKFMVYLQKENIIDESGMPKERFSAEFPKEGPSILRIQQVVRGDSAAYFCASSPEGSYGYTFGSGTRLTVV.

The gene calls are TRBV9 and TRBJ2-4; 7 bases agree with TRBD2. Germline CDR1 and CDR2: SGDLS and YYNGEE. CDR3 size: 15 residues. V dropped 0 bases and J dropped 8; count of bases not matched to a gene: 8. CDR3 sequence reads: CASSVEASGMDIQYF. Written as DNA, the CDR3 is TGTGCCAGCAGCGTAGAAGCTAGCGGTATGGACATTCAGTACTTC.

The rearrangement uses TRBV7-8 and TRBJ2-1; 7 bases are a match to TRBD2. V dropped 5 bases and J dropped 5; count of bases not matched to a gene: 9. The CDR3 runs 15 residues. From germline, CDR1 is SGHVS and CDR2 FQNEAQ. CDR3 nucleotides: TGTGCCAGCAGCCCGCAGCGGGGACCTGACAATGAGCAGTTCTTC. Its translation is CASSPQRGPDNEQFF.

The chain carries TRBV9 and TRBJ1-4; D is ambiguous. Germline V lookup: CDR1 SGDLS, CDR2 YYNGEE. Trimming removed 4 bases at V and 2 bases at J, with 9 bases between. This CDR3 comprises 14 residues. The CDR3 loop is CASSPRGTNEKLFF. CDR3 nucleotides: TGTGCCAGCAGCCCGAGAGGGACTAATGAAAAACTGTTTTTT.

The rearrangement joins TRBV29-1 to TRBJ1-2, with 10 bases identical to TRBD1. This CDR3 is built from 15 residues. With 8 bases clipped from V and 4 bases from J, the junction kept 13 bases outside the gene matches. Germline CDR1 SQVTM, CDR2 ANQGSEA. This chain's CDR3 is CSQPSPGQGSYGYTF. As DNA, the CDR3 is TGCAGCCAACCCTCACCGGGACAGGGGTCCTATGGCTACACCTTC.

The chain employs TRBV28 and TRBJ1-5, with D unresolved. Germline assignment: CDR1 MDHEN and CDR2 SYDVKM. This CDR3 region has 12 residues. V dropped 4 bases and J dropped 3 bases, with 4 bases sitting between them. CDR3: CASSSVNQPQHF. DNA for the CDR3: TGTGCCAGCAGTTCCGTCAATCAGCCCCAGCATTTT.

The chain couples TRBV7-2 to TRBJ1-1; D remains ambiguous. The CDR3 is 13 residues long. Looked up from germline, CDR1 is SGHTA and CDR2 is FQGNSA. Trimming took 1 base from V and 6 from J, leaving 9 bases between them. CDR3: CASSLVVSAEAFF. The CDR3 coding sequence is TGTGCCAGCAGCTTAGTAGTATCTGCTGAAGCTTTCTTT.

The chain carries TRBV27 and TRBJ2-5; 9 bases are shared with TRBD2. Losses at the gene ends were 10 bases for V and 5 bases for J; bases not matched to a gene: 8. The CDR3 length is 13 residues. The germline gives CDR1 MNHEY, CDR2 SMNVEV (reference sequence). CDR3 sequence (DNA): TGTGCCACCAAGGCACTAGCGGGCGAGACCCAGTACTTC. Its translation: CATKALAGETQYF.

The chain recombines TRBV5-1 with TRBJ2-1; 12 nucleotides match TRBD2. The V segment lost 0 bases and the J segment 8 bases; nucleotides outside the gene matches: 3. CDR1 and CDR2 (germline): SGHRS, YFSETQ. The CDR3 extends over 15 amino acids. The CDR3 DNA reads TGCGCCAGCAGCTTGGCTAGCGGGAGGGTATATGAGCAGTTCTTC. It codes for CASSLASGRVYEQFF.

The count of this clone is one. This chain uses TRBV27 with TRBJ2-5; 15 bases fit TRBD2. CDR1 is MNHEY and CDR2 is SMNVEV in the germline V gene (reference sequence). The ends lost 6 bases at V and 4 bases at J; junction bases unmatched: 0. The CDR3 is 14 amino acids. The CDR3 sequence: CASRGLAGGETQYF. The CDR3 nucleotides read TGTGCCAGCAGGGGACTAGCGGGAGGAGAGACCCAGTACTTC.

The J gene is TRBJ1-5, the V gene TRBV11-2, with a weak D call TRBD1 (5 bases). The CDR3 consists of 14 residues. The V gene's germline CDR1 is SGHAT and CDR2 FQNNGV. V lost 5 bases and J 10 bases, leaving 18 bases between the germline ends. CDR3 loop: CASSPGVSVEPQHF. CDR3 nucleotides: TGTGCCAGCAGCCCGGGGGTTTCCGTCGAACCCCAGCATTTT.

This sequence joins TRBV28 and TRBJ1-2; D perhaps matches TRBD1 (5 bases). The CDR3 sequence is 15 residues long. Germline CDR1 MDHEN, CDR2 SYDVKM. The V end was cut by 3 bases, the J end by 9 bases, with 20 bases between. The CDR3 DNA reads as TGTGCCAGCAGTTTTCAGGGTAGGAGGGATAGGTGCTACACCTTC. It specifies CASSFQGRRDRCYTF.

The V and J genes are TRBV7-9 and TRBJ1-2; D unclear. V was shortened by 4 bases and J by 2 bases, with 11 bases between the two germline ends. Germline V CDR1 and CDR2: SEHNR, FQNEAQ (reference sequence). This CDR3 is 14 amino acids long. The CDR3 sequence: CASSYVSGNYGYTF. CDR3 nucleotides: TGTGCCAGCAGCTACGTCTCAGGAAACTATGGCTACACCTTC. Based on the CDR3 plus reference TRBV7-9 and TRBJ1-2, the full variable domain is DTGVSQNPRHKITKRGQNVTFRCDPISEHNRLYWYRQTLGQGPEFLTYFQNEAQLEKSRLLSDRFSAERPKGSFSTLEIQRTEQGDSAMYLCASSYVSGNYGYTFGSGTRLTVV.

The rearrangement joins TRBV9 to TRBJ1-1; 7 positions match TRBD1. This CDR3 comprises 14 residues. Germline CDR1 and CDR2: SGDLS and YYNGEE. V lost 3 bases and J lost 4; bases outside the gene matches: 6. The CDR3 DNA follows: TGTGCCAGCAGCGGAGAACAGGGGCCCACTGAAGCTTTCTTT. Its translation is CASSGEQGPTEAFF.

This chain uses TRBV28 with TRBJ2-3; D remains unclear. V was pared by 6 bases and J by 3 bases, with 10 bases between. The CDR3 sequence is 13 residues long. CDR1 MDHEN and CDR2 SYDVKM come from the germline V gene. The CDR3 DNA reads as TGTGCCAGCAGCCCCCCAGGAACAGATACGCAGTATTTT. Translation gives CASSPPGTDTQYF.

The chain joins TRBV28 to TRBJ2-7; 9 positions agree with TRBD1. The CDR3 covers 17 residues. Trimming took 3 bases from V and 1 from J; bases not matched to a gene: 10. Germline CDR1 is MDHEN and CDR2 is SYDVKM. CDR3 nucleotides: TGTGCCAGCAGTTTTCCCCCGGGGACAGGGAAATCCTACGAGCAGTACTTC. This gives the protein CASSFPPGTGKSYEQYF. The full variable domain, with the rest looked up from reference TRBV28 and TRBJ2-7, is DVKVTQSSRYLVKRTGEKVFLECVQDMDHENMFWYRQDPGLGLRLIYFSYDVKMKEKGDIPEGYSVSREKKERFSLILESASTNQTSMYLCASSFPPGTGKSYEQYFGPGTRLTVT.

This clone was recorded a few times. The rearrangement links TRBV6-5 to TRBJ2-2; 13 bases agree with TRBD2. The CDR3 is made up of 15 amino acids. The germline gives CDR1 MNHEY, CDR2 SVGAGI. The V segment lost 8 bases and the J segment 7 bases; nucleotides outside the gene matches: 7. For the CDR3, the DNA is TGTGCCAGCGGCGGACTAGCGGGAGCTGTCGGGGAGCTGTTTTTT. Its translation: CASGGLAGAVGELFF.

This chain links TRBV7-8 with TRBJ2-5; 10 bases align to TRBD2. In germline, CDR1 is SGHVS, CDR2 FQNEAQ. The trim removed 1 base at V and 5 bases at J, leaving 16 bases unmatched. This CDR3 has 19 amino acids. The chain's CDR3 is CASSLEEFGLAGVGETQYF. The CDR3 nucleotides are TGTGCCAGCAGCTTAGAAGAGTTTGGGCTAGCGGGAGTGGGGGAGACCCAGTACTTC.

V and J are TRBV6-1 and TRBJ2-5; D remains ambiguous. Germline CDR1 MNHNS, CDR2 SASEGT. Trimming left V 6 bases short and J 6 bases short, with 8 bases between. The CDR3 is 11 amino acids. Written as DNA, the CDR3 is TGTGCCAGCAGGTTATCTCAGACCCAGTACTTC. The encoded protein is CASRLSQTQYF.

V gene TRBV12-5 combines with J gene TRBJ2-1; D is possibly TRBD1 (6 bases). Looked up from germline, CDR1 is LGHNT and CDR2 is FRNRAP. V was trimmed by 6 bases and J by 7 bases, leaving 10 bases between them. The CDR3 is 12 residues long. CDR3 nucleotides: TGTGCTAGTGGCCTTGGACAGAATGAGCAGTTCTTC. This gives the protein CASGLGQNEQFF. Full variable domain (remainder filled in from reference TRBV12-5 and TRBJ2-1): DARVTQTPRHKVTEMGQEVTMRCQPILGHNTVFWYRQTMMQGLELLAYFRNRAPLDDSGMPKDRFSAEMPDATLATLKIQPSEPRDSAVYFCASGLGQNEQFFGPGTRLTVL.

This clone was recorded a few times. The rearrangement joins TRBV4-1 to TRBJ1-5, with no clear D. This CDR3 is built from 18 residues. V was cut by 1 base and J by 1 base, with 17 bases left in between. Germline-derived CDR1 and CDR2 are MGHRA and YSYEKL. The CDR3 DNA reads as TGCGCCAGCAGCCAAGGGAGCCGACCCTTGTGGAGCAATCAGCCCCAGCATTTT. Translating it yields CASSQGSRPLWSNQPQHF.

This chain links TRBV7-3 with TRBJ1-2, with 9 bases that match TRBD1. Germline assignment: CDR1 SGHTA and CDR2 FQGTGA. This CDR3 contains 14 residues. V lost 2 bases, J lost 7 bases, and 5 bases stayed unmatched. The CDR3 DNA reads as TGTGCCAGCAGCTTATCCGACAGGGGGGGTGGCTACACCTTC. It yields the protein CASSLSDRGGGYTF. The full variable domain, in which reference TRBV7-3 and TRBJ1-2 provide the parts outside the CDR3, is GAGVSQTPSNKVTEKGKYVELRCDPISGHTALYWYRQSLGQGPEFLIYFQGTGAADDSGLPNDRFFAVRPEGSVSTLKIQRTERGDSAVYLCASSLSDRGGGYTFGSGTRLTVV.

In its sample, this clone was seen a few times. This rearrangement joins TRBV5-4 to TRBJ2-7, with 12 bases aligning to TRBD2. CDR3 length: 16 amino acids. The J segment lost 2 bases and the V segment lost 4 bases, leaving 7 bases of the junction unmatched. Germline V gene data show CDR1 as SGHNT and CDR2 as YYREEE (reference sequence). CDR3 sequence: CASSKPRLAGAYEQYF. CDR3 nucleotides: TGTGCCAGCAGCAAGCCAAGACTAGCGGGAGCCTACGAGCAGTACTTC.

The rearrangement links TRBV19 to TRBJ1-3; the D is unclear. CDR1 and CDR2 (germline): LNHDA, SQIVND (reference sequence). The CDR3 totals 12 residues. The V end lost 5 bases, the J end lost 0 bases, and 2 bases lay between the germline ends. CDR3 nucleotide sequence: TGTGCCAGTAGTCTCTCTGGAAACACCATATATTTT. Protein: CASSLSGNTIYF.